This TCR beta chain was documented in a study of circulating and synovial CD4+ cells in juvenile arthritis. Germline lookup yields CDR1 SGHVS and CDR2 FQNEAQ. This CDR3 spans 14 amino acids. The V end was cut by 6 bases, the J end by 4 bases, with 15 bases between. A note on this clone: What it recognizes is unknown.

Sequenced samples came from active juvenile idiopathic arthritis patients. Overall study results and limits: Circulating pathogenic-like lymphocytes shared a substantially higher fraction of CDR3 sequences with synovium than bulk blood.

Method: immunoSEQ multiplex PCR; TCRdb's copy keeps in-frame clones and lacks some. The sample contains some 30,000 clones, 93% of which appear only once. This TCR derives from a human donor with juvenile idiopathic arthritis. This chain uses TRBV7-8 with TRBJ1-1; TRBD1 might be the D (6 bases). Material: CD4+ T cells from blood. The CDR3 DNA sequence: TGTGCCAGCAGAAAAAACAGGGCTCCCACTGAAGCTTTCTTT. Protein sequence: CASRKNRAPTEAFF. Looking up the rest from reference TRBV7-8 and TRBJ1-1 gives the full variable domain: GAGVSQSPRYKVAKRGQDVALRCDPISGHVSLFWYQQALGQGPEFLTYFQNEAQLDKSGLPSDRFFAERPEGSVSTLKIQRTQQEDSAVYLCASRKNRAPTEAFFGQGTRLTVV.